This TCR beta chain derives from a study of early T cells in non-severe SARS-CoV-2 infection. Study background: Investigators sequenced bulk RNA drawn from unsorted whole blood, and chains remained unpaired.

Germline CDR1 is LGHNT and CDR2 is FRNRAP. Trimming pared 9 bases from V and 1 base from J, leaving 6 bases between. The CDR3 contains 11 residues. Individual cDNA molecules each received unique molecular identifiers attached to them. TCRdb redid the calling of the 5' RACE reads with MiXCR, one entry per CDR3 protein. The sample has under 140,000 distinct CDR3 sequences; roughly 13% are singletons. This clonotype was counted a few times. V is TRBV12-5 and J is TRBJ1-1; a weak D match, TRBD1 (5 bases). This receptor was obtained from an adult who was a healthcare worker with PCR-confirmed SARS-CoV-2 infection or an uninfected control (not recorded which). Source: whole blood, taken at baseline. CDR3 in DNA: TGTGCTAGCCAGGGGAACACTGAAGCTTTCTTT. It encodes CASQGNTEAFF.